A selection of T cell receptor beta chains follows, all from one sample in a study of blood T cell repertoires in COVID-19. Profiled with immunoSEQ multiplex PCR; TCRdb holds only in-frame clones, not every one. Counted here are some 290,000 clones, 85% to 90% occurring once; the ten biggest clones make up about 11%. The sample taken for sequencing was peripheral blood. These receptors originate from a woman aged 25 to 39 with COVID-19, enrolled during active disease. Both conserved end residues are part of each CDR3. The D gene is left open where the match is weak. Only part of the rows carry a size: once, few, many, or a class if the clone is expanded.

length	J	V	D	size	CDR3	DNA
15	TRBJ2-1	TRBV2	TRBD2	.	CASSDLAGTPREQFF	TGTGCCAGCAGTGATCTAGCGGGGACCCCGAGGGAGCAGTTCTTC
10	TRBJ2-1	TRBV9	.	.	CASTLTEQFF	TGTGCCAGCACCCTAACTGAGCAGTTCTTC
16	TRBJ1-2	TRBV5-4	TRBD1	.	CASSLGGQGSNYGYTF	TGTGCCAGCAGCTTGGGGGGACAGGGCTCTAACTATGGCTACACCTTC
15	TRBJ2-3	TRBV24-1	.	.	CATSGGTSSTDTQYF	TGTGCCACCAGTGGCGGGACTTCTAGCACAGATACGCAGTATTTT
15	TRBJ2-7	TRBV28	TRBD1	.	CASSLPGQGYYEQYF	TGTGCCAGCAGTTTACCCGGACAGGGGTACTACGAGCAGTACTTC
14	TRBJ1-5	TRBV27	TRBD1	once	CASNQQGANQPQHF	TGTGCCAGCAATCAACAGGGGGCCAATCAGCCCCAGCATTTT
14	TRBJ2-3	TRBV5-1	.	.	CASIQGPLADTQYF	TGCGCCAGCATCCAGGGGCCCCTGGCTGATACGCAGTATTTT
16	TRBJ1-5	TRBV5-1	.	once	CASSLQPLSGGQPQHF	TGCGCCAGCAGCCTACAGCCTCTCTCAGGAGGTCAGCCCCAGCATTTT
15	TRBJ1-1	TRBV7-8	TRBD1	.	CASSVMTGFLAEAFF	TGTGCCAGCAGCGTGATGACAGGGTTCCTCGCTGAAGCTTTCTTT
15	TRBJ2-5	TRBV5-1	TRBD1	.	CASSWQGQGQETQYF	TGCGCCAGCAGCTGGCAGGGACAGGGACAAGAGACCCAGTACTTC
12	TRBJ2-5	TRBV7-9	.	.	CASSLGQFGQYF	TGTGCCAGCAGCTTGGGGCAGTTCGGCCAGTACTTC
14	TRBJ1-2	TRBV6-5	.	.	CASSYSRDRYGYTF	TGTGCCAGCAGTTACTCGCGGGATCGCTATGGCTACACCTTC
13	TRBJ2-1	TRBV6-5	TRBD2	.	CASIAGVLGEQFF	TGTGCCAGTATAGCGGGAGTGCTAGGCGAGCAGTTCTTC
16	TRBJ2-5	TRBV5-1	TRBD2	once	CASSGRLAGVGETQYF	TGCGCCAGCAGCGGACGACTAGCGGGAGTGGGAGAGACCCAGTACTTC
15	TRBJ2-7	TRBV5-6	TRBD1	once	CASSSGTGGSYEQYF	TGTGCCAGCAGCTCCGGGACAGGGGGCTCCTACGAGCAGTACTTC
16	TRBJ2-3	TRBV5-1	TRBD1	.	CASSPQGQGVSYTQYF	TGCGCCAGCAGCCCCCAAGGACAGGGGGTCTCTTATACGCAGTATTTT
16	TRBJ2-1	TRBV14	TRBD1	.	CASSPKAGQGKLEQFF	TGTGCCAGCAGCCCAAAGGCCGGACAGGGTAAACTAGAGCAGTTCTTC
15	TRBJ2-5	TRBV30	TRBD1	.	CAWSATGAYQETQYF	TGTGCCTGGAGTGCTACAGGGGCCTACCAAGAGACCCAGTACTTC
18	TRBJ2-7	TRBV7-6	TRBD2	.	CASSSPGTSGTGIYEQYF	TGTGCCAGCAGCTCCCCCGGGACTAGCGGGACGGGGATCTACGAGCAGTACTTC
14	TRBJ1-2	TRBV7-2	.	.	CASSPWETNYGYTF	TGTGCCAGCAGCCCCTGGGAGACTAACTATGGCTACACCTTC
13	TRBJ1-1	TRBV5-1	.	.	CASSPPGDAEAFF	TGCGCCAGCAGCCCCCCGGGGGATGCAGAAGCTTTCTTT
14	TRBJ2-1	TRBV10-3	TRBD1	once	CAISARDSYNEQFF	TGTGCCATCAGCGCCCGGGACAGCTACAATGAGCAGTTCTTC
17	TRBJ2-2	TRBV10-3	.	.	CAISETKANADTGELFF	TGTGCCATCAGTGAGACCAAAGCGAACGCGGACACCGGGGAGCTGTTTTTT
15	TRBJ2-2	TRBV27	.	.	CASKRRGLNTGELFF	TGTGCCAGCAAACGACGCGGACTAAACACCGGGGAGCTGTTTTTT
14	TRBJ1-4	TRBV7-2	.	.	CASSNTGINEKLFF	TGTGCCAGCAGCAATACAGGGATTAATGAAAAACTGTTTTTT
16	TRBJ2-1	TRBV1	.	.	CTSSQGFASSYNEQFF	TGCACCAGCAGCCAAGGATTTGCGTCCTCCTACAATGAGCAGTTCTTC
19	TRBJ2-1	TRBV11-2	.	.	CASSLGPPPAGRPYNEQFF	TGTGCCAGCAGCTTAGGACCTCCCCCGGCGGGACGACCCTACAATGAGCAGTTCTTC